The subject of this entry is one T cell receptor (beta chain). The sample has other DNA sequences that encode this CDR3 too. The record originates from a study of control samples from healthy donors and cancer patients. Libraries were prepared by immunoSEQ multiplex PCR; TCRdb keeps only in-frame clonotypes and omits some of them. The sample yields 45,000 to 55,000 clones, roughly 94% seen once. The CDR3 runs 17 residues. Germline trimming cut 2 bases from V and 4 bases from J; bases unmatched to any gene: 11. CDR1 and CDR2 (germline): WSHSY, SAAADI. This sequence originates from a man aged 25-45 years in good health. The specimen was blood. The rearrangement joins TRBV10-2 to TRBJ2-3, with 8 bases lining up with TRBD2. CDR3 sequence: CASSEAGTRYIPDTQYF. In DNA, the CDR3 is TGCGCCAGCAGTGAGGCCGGGACTAGATATATCCCAGATACGCAGTATTTT.